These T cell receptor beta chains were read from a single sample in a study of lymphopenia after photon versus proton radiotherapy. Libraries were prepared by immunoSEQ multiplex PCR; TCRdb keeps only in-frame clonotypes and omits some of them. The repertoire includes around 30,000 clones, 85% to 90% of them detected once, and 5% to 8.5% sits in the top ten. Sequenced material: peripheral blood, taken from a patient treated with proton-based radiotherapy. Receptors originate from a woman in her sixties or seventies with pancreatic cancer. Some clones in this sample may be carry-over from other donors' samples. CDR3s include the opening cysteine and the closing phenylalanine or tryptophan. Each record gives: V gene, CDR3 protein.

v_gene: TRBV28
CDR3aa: CASSLLAGQYGYTF

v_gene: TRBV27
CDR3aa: CASSLTSGRASEQYF

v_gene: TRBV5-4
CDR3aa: CASSITGRSSYNEQFF

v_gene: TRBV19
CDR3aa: CASRASGLVTGELFF

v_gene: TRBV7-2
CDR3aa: CASSFASGRDEQYF

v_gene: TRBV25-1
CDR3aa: CASRRQGGETQYF

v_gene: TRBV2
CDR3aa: CASSVAGTGGGYGYTF

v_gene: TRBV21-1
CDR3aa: CASSVAGTAQETQYF

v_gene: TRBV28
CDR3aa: CASSPIAWQGAYEQYF

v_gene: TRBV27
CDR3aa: CASKTPGTGGYEQYF

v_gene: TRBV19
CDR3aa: CASSITGHHYEQYF

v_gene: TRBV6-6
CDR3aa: CASSYGRGLGELFF

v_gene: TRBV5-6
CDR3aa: CASSLGVLSQPQHF

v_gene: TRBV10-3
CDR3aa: CANRFDRNTEAFF

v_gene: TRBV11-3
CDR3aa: CASSPTGVTSEQYF

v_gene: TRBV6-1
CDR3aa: CASRKLAGITDTQYF

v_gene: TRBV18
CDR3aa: CASSSSRDAYEQYF

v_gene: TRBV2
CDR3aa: CASSDIPGGSQHF

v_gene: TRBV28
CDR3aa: CASTGQGLPQHF

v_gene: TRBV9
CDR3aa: CASSVDPDPSSYNEQFF

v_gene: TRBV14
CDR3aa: CASSRTHGQFF

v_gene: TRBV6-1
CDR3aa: CASSEGWALSGNTIYF

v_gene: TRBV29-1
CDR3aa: CSVEQATGELFF

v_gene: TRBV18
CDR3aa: CASPQGQGNQPQHF

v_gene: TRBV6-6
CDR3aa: CASAGQGIHEQYF

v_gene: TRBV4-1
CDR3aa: CASSQLDSLGLGEQFF

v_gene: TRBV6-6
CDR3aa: CASILSGRSGELFF

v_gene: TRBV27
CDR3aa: CASRGPGQGHEQYF

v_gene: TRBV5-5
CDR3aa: CASSSGQSGNQPQHF

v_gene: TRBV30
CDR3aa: CAWSRGAGNTIYF

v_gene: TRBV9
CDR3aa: CASSVEVKAEEQFF

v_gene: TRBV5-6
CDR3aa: CASSKTGYEQYF

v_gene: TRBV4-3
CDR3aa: CASSQPGQTYGYTF

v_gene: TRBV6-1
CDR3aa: CASTNGQKTDTQYF

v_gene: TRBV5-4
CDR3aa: CASSLPGGGGRAYEQYF

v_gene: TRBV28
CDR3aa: CASSSVVGNEKLFF

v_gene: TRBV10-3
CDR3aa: CAISDPGQGITEAFF